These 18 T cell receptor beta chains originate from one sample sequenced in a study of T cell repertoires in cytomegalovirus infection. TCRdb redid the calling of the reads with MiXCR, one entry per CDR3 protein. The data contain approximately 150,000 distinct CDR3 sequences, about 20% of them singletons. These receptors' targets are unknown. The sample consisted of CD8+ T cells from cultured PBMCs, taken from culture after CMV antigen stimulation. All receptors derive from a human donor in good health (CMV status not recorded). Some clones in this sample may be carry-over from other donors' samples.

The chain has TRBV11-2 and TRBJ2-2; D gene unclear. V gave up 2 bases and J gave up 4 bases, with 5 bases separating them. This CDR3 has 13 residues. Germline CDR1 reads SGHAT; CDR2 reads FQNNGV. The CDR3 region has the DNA TGTGCCAGCAGCTTACGAGTCACCGGGGAGCTGTTTTTT. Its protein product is CASSLRVTGELFF.

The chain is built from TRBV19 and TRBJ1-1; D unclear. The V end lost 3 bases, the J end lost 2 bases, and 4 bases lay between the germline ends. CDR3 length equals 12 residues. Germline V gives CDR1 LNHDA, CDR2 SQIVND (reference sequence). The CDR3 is CASSIRNTEAFF. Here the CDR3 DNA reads TGTGCCAGTAGTATCAGAAACACTGAAGCTTTCTTT.

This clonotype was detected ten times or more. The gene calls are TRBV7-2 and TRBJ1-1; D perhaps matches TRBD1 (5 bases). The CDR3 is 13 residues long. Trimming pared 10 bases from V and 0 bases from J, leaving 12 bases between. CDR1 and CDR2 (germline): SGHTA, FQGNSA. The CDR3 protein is CAIPEGLNTEAFF. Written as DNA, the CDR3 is TGTGCCATTCCGGAGGGGTTGAACACTGAAGCTTTCTTT.

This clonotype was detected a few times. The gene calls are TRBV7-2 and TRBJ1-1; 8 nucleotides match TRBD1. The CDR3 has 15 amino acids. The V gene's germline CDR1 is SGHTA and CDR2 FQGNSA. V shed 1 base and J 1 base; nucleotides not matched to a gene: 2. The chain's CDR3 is CASSLVRGQNTEAFF. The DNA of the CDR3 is TGTGCCAGCAGCTTAGTCAGGGGGCAGAACACTGAAGCTTTCTTT.

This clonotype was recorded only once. This chain's CDR3 is CASSSGHPSNQPQHF. CDR3 sequence (DNA): TGTGCCAGCAGCTCGGGACACCCGAGCAATCAGCCCCAGCATTTT. This sequence joins TRBV7-8 and TRBJ1-5; the D gene is possibly TRBD1 (6 bases). Germline assignment: CDR1 SGHVS and CDR2 FQNEAQ. There are 15 residues in the CDR3. V was pared by 4 bases and J by 1 base, with 11 bases between.

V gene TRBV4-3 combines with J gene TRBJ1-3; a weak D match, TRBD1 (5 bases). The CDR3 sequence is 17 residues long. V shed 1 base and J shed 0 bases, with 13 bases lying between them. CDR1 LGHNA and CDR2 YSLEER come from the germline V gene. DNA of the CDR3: TGCGCCAGCAGCCAAGGGGACCTGGTAGTCTCTGGAAACACCATATATTTT. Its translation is CASSQGDLVVSGNTIYF.

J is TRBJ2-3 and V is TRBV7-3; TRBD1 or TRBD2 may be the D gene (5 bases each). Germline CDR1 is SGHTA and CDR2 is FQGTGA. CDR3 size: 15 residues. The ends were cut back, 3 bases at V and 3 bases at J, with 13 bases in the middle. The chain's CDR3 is CASSFSGRVTDTQYF. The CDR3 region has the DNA TGTGCCAGCAGCTTCTCAGGGAGAGTGACAGATACGCAGTATTTT. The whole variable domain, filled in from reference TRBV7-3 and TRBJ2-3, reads GAGVSQTPSNKVTEKGKYVELRCDPISGHTALYWYRQSLGQGPEFLIYFQGTGAADDSGLPNDRFFAVRPEGSVSTLKIQRTERGDSAVYLCASSFSGRVTDTQYFGPGTRLTVL.

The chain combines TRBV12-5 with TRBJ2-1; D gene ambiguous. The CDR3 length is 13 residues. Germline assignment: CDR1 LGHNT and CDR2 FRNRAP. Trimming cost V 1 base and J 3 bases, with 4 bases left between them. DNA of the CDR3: TGTGCTAGTGGTTTGGGGCTCTACAATGAGCAGTTCTTC. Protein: CASGLGLYNEQFF.

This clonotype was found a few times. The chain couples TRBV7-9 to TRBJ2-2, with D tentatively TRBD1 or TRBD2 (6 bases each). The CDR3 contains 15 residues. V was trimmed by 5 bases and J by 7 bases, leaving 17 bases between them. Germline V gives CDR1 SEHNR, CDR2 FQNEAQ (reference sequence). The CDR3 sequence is CASSRGRGGLGELFF. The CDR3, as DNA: TGTGCCAGCAGCCGAGGGAGAGGGGGACTCGGGGAGCTGTTTTTT.

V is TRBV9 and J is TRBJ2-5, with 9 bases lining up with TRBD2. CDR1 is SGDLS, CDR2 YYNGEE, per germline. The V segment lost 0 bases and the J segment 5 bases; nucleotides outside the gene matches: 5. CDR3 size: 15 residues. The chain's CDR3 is CASSVGGGAGETQYF. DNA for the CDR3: TGTGCCAGCAGCGTAGGCGGGGGGGCCGGGGAGACCCAGTACTTC.

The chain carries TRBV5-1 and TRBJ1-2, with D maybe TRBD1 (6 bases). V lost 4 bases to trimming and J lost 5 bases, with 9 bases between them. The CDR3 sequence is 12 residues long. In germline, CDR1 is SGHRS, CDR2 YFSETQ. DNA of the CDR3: TGCGCCAGCAGCGAGGACAGATATGGCTACACCTTC. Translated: CASSEDRYGYTF.

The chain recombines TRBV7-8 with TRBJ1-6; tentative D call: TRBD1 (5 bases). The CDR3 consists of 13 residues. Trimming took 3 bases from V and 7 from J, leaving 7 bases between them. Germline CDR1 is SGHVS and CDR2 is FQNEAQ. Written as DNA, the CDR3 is TGTGCCAGCAGCTTGGGGACGAATTCACCCCTCCACTTT. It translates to CASSLGTNSPLHF.

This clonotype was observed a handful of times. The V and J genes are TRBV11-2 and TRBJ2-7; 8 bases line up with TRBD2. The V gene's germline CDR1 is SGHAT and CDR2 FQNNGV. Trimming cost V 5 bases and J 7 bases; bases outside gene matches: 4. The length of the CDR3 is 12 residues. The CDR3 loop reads CASSRSSGEQYF. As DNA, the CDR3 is TGTGCCAGCAGCCGCTCTAGCGGGGAGCAGTACTTC.

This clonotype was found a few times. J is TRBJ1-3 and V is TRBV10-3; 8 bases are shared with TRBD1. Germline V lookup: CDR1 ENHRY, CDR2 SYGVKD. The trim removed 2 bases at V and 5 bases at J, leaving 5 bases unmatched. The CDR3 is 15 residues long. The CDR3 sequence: CAISETWTGRNTIYF. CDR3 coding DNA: TGTGCCATCAGTGAGACCTGGACAGGGAGAAACACCATATATTTT.

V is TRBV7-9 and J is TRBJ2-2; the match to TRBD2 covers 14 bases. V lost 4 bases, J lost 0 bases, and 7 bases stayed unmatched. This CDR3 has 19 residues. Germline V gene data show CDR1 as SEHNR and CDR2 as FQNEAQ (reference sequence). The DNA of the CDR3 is TGTGCCAGCAGCTCTTGGACTAGCGGGGGGAAATCGAACACCGGGGAGCTGTTTTTT. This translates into CASSSWTSGGKSNTGELFF.

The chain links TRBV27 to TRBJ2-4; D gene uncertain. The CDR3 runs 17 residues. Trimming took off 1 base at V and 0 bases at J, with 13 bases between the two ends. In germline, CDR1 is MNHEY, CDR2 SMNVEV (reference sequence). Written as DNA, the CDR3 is TGTGCCAGCAGTTTATTCCCGACTCAGCAAGCCAAAAACATTCAGTACTTC. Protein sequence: CASSLFPTQQAKNIQYF.

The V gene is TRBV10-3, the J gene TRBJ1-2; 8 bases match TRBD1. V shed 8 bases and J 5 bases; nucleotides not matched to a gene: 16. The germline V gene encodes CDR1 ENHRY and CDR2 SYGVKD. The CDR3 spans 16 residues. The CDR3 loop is CAIPKSAGGAGYGYTF. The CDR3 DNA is TGTGCCATCCCGAAAAGTGCAGGGGGCGCTGGTTATGGCTACACCTTC.

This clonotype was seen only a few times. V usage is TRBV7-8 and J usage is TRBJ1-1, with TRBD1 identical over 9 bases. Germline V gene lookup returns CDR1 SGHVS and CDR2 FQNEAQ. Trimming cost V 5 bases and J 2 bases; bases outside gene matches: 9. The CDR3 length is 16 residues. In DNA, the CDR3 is TGTGCCAGCAGCCCTCCGGGACAGGGACCTAACACTGAAGCTTTCTTT. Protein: CASSPPGQGPNTEAFF.